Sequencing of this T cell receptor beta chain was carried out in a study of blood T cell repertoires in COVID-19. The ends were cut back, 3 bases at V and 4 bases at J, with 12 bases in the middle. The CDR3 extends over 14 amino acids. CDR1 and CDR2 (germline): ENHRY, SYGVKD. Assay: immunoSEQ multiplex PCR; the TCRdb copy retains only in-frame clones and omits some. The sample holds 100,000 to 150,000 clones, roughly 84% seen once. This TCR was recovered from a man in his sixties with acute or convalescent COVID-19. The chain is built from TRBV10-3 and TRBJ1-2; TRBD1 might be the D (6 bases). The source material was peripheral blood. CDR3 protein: CAISEGRGAYGYTF. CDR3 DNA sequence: TGTGCCATCAGTGAAGGTCGGGGGGCCTATGGCTACACCTTC.